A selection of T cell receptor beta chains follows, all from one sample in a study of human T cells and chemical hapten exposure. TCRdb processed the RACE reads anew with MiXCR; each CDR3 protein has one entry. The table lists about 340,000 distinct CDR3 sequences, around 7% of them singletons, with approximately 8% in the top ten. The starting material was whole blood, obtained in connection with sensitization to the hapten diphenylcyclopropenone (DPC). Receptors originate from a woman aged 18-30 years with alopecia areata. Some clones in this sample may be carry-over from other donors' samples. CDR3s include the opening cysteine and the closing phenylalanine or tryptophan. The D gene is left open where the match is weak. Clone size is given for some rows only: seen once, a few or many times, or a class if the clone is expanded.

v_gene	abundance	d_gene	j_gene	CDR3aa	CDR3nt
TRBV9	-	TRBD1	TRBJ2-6	CASTVAPTGTGGQVLTF	TGTGCCAGCACCGTAGCTCCGACCGGGACAGGGGGCCAGGTCCTGACTTTC
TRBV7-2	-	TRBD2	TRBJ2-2	CASSVRGGALTTGELFF	TGTGCCAGCAGCGTCCGCGGGGGGGCCCTCACGACCGGGGAGCTGTTTTTT
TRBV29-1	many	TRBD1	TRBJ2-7	CSVGHRDRFYEQYF	TGCAGCGTTGGCCACCGGGACAGGTTCTACGAGCAGTACTTC
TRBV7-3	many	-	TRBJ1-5	CASSAYPDQPQHF	TGTGCCAGCAGCGCCTACCCCGATCAGCCCCAGCATTTT
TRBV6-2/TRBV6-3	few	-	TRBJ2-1	CASSYSKTGVYNEQFF	TGTGCCAGCAGTTACTCGAAGACGGGGGTGTACAATGAGCAGTTCTTC
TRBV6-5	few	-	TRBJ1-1	CASRHAGNTEAFF	TGTGCCAGCAGGCACGCCGGGAACACTGAAGCTTTCTTT
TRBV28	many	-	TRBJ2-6	CASRPDLVSINSGANVLTF	TGTGCCAGCAGACCAGACTTGGTTTCCATAAACTCTGGGGCCAACGTCCTGACTTTC
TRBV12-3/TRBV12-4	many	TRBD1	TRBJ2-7	CASSLYGTGPYEQYF	TGTGCCAGCAGTTTATACGGGACAGGTCCCTACGAGCAGTACTTC
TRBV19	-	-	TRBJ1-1	CASTTETMNTEAFF	TGTGCCAGTACTACGGAAACCATGAACACTGAAGCTTTCTTT
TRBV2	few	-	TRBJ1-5	CASRLPGARVRQPQHF	TGTGCCAGCAGATTACCTGGGGCCAGGGTCCGTCAGCCCCAGCATTTT
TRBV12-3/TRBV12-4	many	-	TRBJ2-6	CASSGAGSVSGANVLTF	TGTGCCAGCAGTGGGGCAGGGTCTGTCTCTGGGGCCAACGTCCTGACTTTC
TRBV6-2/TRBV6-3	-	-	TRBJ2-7	CASSYGFRRAYEQYF	TGTGCCAGCAGTTACGGTTTTAGGAGGGCTTACGAGCAGTACTTC
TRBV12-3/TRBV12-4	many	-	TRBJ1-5	CASSLGWTQPQHF	TGTGCCAGCAGTTTAGGGTGGACTCAGCCCCAGCATTTT
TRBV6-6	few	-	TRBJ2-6	CASGHSSGANVLTF	TGTGCTTCAGGGCACAGCTCTGGGGCCAACGTCCTGACTTTC
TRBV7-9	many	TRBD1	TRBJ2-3	CASSSMTGGGTDTQYF	TGTGCCAGCAGTTCTATGACAGGGGGAGGCACAGATACGCAGTATTTT
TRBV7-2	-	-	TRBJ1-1	CASSLVGDPEAFF	TGTGCCAGCAGCTTAGTGGGGGACCCTGAAGCTTTCTTT
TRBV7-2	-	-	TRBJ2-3	CASSPTRDTDTQYF	TGTGCCAGCAGTCCGACTAGGGACACAGATACGCAGTATTTT
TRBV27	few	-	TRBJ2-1	CASRVYNEQFF	TGTGCCAGCAGAGTATACAATGAGCAGTTCTTC
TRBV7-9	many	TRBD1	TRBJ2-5	CASSSSGTGPRVYF	TGTGCCAGCAGCTCCTCCGGGACAGGGCCGAGGGTTTACTTC
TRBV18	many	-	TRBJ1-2	CASSPGATDANYGYTF	TGTGCCAGCTCACCAGGTGCAACAGATGCTAACTATGGCTACACCTTC
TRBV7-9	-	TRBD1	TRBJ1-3	CASSYPGQGPSGNTIYF	TGTGCCAGCAGCTACCCAGGACAGGGCCCATCTGGAAACACCATATATTTT
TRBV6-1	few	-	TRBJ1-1	CASVPGDSGRTEAFF	TGTGCCAGCGTACCAGGGGATTCGGGACGCACTGAAGCTTTCTTT
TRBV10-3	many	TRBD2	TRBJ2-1	CAISGRLGGGPDEQFF	TGTGCCATCAGCGGAAGACTAGGCGGGGGTCCCGATGAGCAGTTCTTC
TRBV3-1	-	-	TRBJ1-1	CASSDRVTEAFF	TGTGCCAGCAGCGATAGGGTCACTGAAGCTTTCTTT
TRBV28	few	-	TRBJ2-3	CASSLSVDTDTQYF	TGTGCCAGCAGTTTATCAGTGGACACAGATACGCAGTATTTT
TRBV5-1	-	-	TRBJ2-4	CASSGGGIAKNIQYF	TGCGCCAGCTCCGGCGGTGGGATAGCCAAAAACATTCAGTACTTC
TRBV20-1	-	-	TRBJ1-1	CSAITVLNTEAFF	TGCAGTGCTATTACCGTTCTGAACACTGAAGCTTTCTTT
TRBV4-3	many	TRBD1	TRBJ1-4	CASSPNEGAANEKLFF	TGCGCCAGCAGCCCGAATGAGGGGGCCGCTAATGAAAAACTGTTTTTT
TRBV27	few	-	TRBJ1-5	CASSMTAHSIDSNQPQHF	TGTGCCAGCAGTATGACAGCCCATAGTATCGATAGCAATCAGCCCCAGCATTTT
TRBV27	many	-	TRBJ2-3	CGLNTQYF	TGTGGCTTAAATACGCAGTATTTT
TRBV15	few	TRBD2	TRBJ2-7	CATSRDLAGGPIASYEQYF	TGTGCCACCAGCAGAGATCTAGCGGGGGGCCCTATCGCCTCCTACGAGCAGTACTTC
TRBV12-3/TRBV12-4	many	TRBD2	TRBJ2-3	CASRLGLAGSTDTQYF	TGTGCCAGCAGGTTGGGACTAGCGGGGAGCACAGATACGCAGTATTTT
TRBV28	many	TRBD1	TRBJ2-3	CAANPGTGRIGDTQYF	TGTGCCGCCAACCCCGGGACAGGGAGGATTGGAGATACGCAGTATTTT